These T cell receptor beta chains were read from a single sample in a study of blood T cell repertoires in COVID-19. Clones were read by immunoSEQ multiplex PCR, and TCRdb kept only the in-frame ones, dropping some. The sample shows 250,000 to 350,000 clones, 88% of them seen only once. The sample was peripheral blood. Receptor source: a woman aged 30 to 39 who had recovered from COVID-19. Each CDR3 is given without its conserved first and last residue. Size is stated for part of the rows, as once, few or many counts, or as a class when the clone is expanded.

j_call	v_call	clone_size	cdr3_aa
TRBJ2-5	TRBV7-9	NA	ASSWGGGQETQY
TRBJ2-5	TRBV5-1	NA	ASSFESQETQY
TRBJ2-1	TRBV29-1	NA	SATDRGDEQF
TRBJ1-4	TRBV6-2/TRBV6-3	NA	ASSYSAGINEKLF
TRBJ2-5	TRBV7-9	NA	ASSLERGETQY
TRBJ2-2	TRBV11-2	NA	ASSPGRGLGTGELF
TRBJ2-1	TRBV11-3	NA	ASSLGQGASSYNEQF
TRBJ2-3	TRBV18	few	ASSPQGAPDTQY
TRBJ1-2	TRBV5-1	NA	ASSMGGLTNYGYT
TRBJ1-4	TRBV27	many	ASSLFRGGNEKLF
TRBJ1-2	TRBV13	NA	ASSLEGRSYGYT
TRBJ2-7	TRBV19	NA	ASSFGLSYEQY
TRBJ2-5	TRBV9	NA	ASSVPGPQETQY
TRBJ1-2	TRBV5-4	once	ASSLPGQGHYGYT
TRBJ2-2	TRBV19	NA	ASRNGFGELF
TRBJ2-2	TRBV18	NA	ASSTTGYAGELF
TRBJ2-3	TRBV5-4	NA	ASSLWSWPDTQY
TRBJ2-2	TRBV11-1	NA	ASSSGLAGNTGELF
TRBJ2-7	TRBV28	NA	ASTTGLSSYEQY
TRBJ1-1	TRBV5-1	NA	ASSSGDSLAF
TRBJ2-7	TRBV28	NA	ASSSGGGPYEQY
TRBJ1-4	TRBV2	NA	ASRADRGSTNEKLF
TRBJ1-5	TRBV20-1	NA	SASSGRQPQH
TRBJ1-4	TRBV28	NA	ASRKSWDFEKLF
TRBJ1-2	TRBV10-3	NA	AITSGSPQGYT
TRBJ1-6	TRBV5-1	NA	ASSLDGTGGYNSPLH
TRBJ2-3	TRBV4-1	NA	ASSQERGGDTQY
TRBJ1-5	TRBV20-1	NA	SASRPEFNQPQH
TRBJ2-7	TRBV7-8	NA	ASSLESGDEQY
TRBJ1-6	TRBV9	NA	ASSVGQNNSPLH
TRBJ2-3	TRBV7-3	once	ASSYEMEDTQY
TRBJ1-6	TRBV9	NA	ASSASTGGGRNSPLH
TRBJ1-3	TRBV5-4	NA	ASSLDRGSGNTIY
TRBJ1-3	TRBV19	NA	ASSDRYSGNTIY
TRBJ1-2	TRBV12-3/TRBV12-4	NA	ASSLQGYGYT
TRBJ2-5	TRBV28	once	ASHQTSGGRETQY